The present T cell receptor (beta chain) was sequenced within a study of blood T cell repertoires in COVID-19. Study information: Sites across the United States, Italy and Spain contributed samples from acute and convalescent COVID-19. PBMCs, B-cell-depleted T cells, or T cells provided the cDNA or gDNA that made up the material.

Under the authors' procedure: Amplified reference gene primers provided the basis for estimating nucleated cell counts. Assay: immunoSEQ multiplex PCR; the TCRdb copy retains only in-frame clones and omits some. Clone size and the V and J calls come from that table; the DNA yielded D and trimming. Among some 230,000 clones listed, roughly 80% were seen once. The CDR3 has 15 residues. The germline V gene has CDR1 MNHEY and CDR2 SVGAGI. Trimming left V 7 bases short and J 6 bases short, with 22 bases between. Source material: peripheral blood. The TCR sequence derives from a woman aged 55-70 years with acute or convalescent COVID-19. The chain couples TRBV6-5 to TRBJ2-7, with D possibly matching TRBD2 (7 bases). In DNA form, the CDR3 reads TGTGCCAGCAAAAGGGAGGGGGGGTCACCTGGCGAGCAGTACTTC. Amino acids: CASKREGGSPGEQYF.